This TCR beta chain was profiled in a study of OX40 agonist ivuxolimab in advanced cancers. Study information: While on treatment, patients had intravenous ivuxolimab at 0.01 to 10 mg/kg every 2 weeks. Patients achieving partial responses numbered three: one hepatocellular carcinoma case and two cutaneous melanoma cases. Dose-escalation cases comprised hepatocellular carcinoma, melanoma, renal cell or head and neck cancer. Overall study findings and caveats: Fewer expanded clones were found on average in CD4+ than in CD8+ T cells.

Some clones are missing from TCRdb's copy, which holds only in-frame ones; the method was immunoSEQ multiplex PCR. The repertoire holds approximately 75,000 clones, roughly 90% seen once, with roughly 0.37% in the top ten. Regarding this clone: The antigen remains unidentified.

Germline-derived CDR1 and CDR2 are MDHEN and SYDVKM. Trimming shortened V by 3 bases and J by 5 bases, and 10 bases separated the two germline ends. The CDR3 is 13 residues long. This material consisted of CD4+ or CD8+ T cells sorted from blood, taken in a trial of the OX40 agonist ivuxolimab. V gene TRBV28 combines with J gene TRBJ2-5; weak D call: TRBD2 (5 bases). The source is an adult with an advanced solid tumor such as melanoma, head and neck, liver or kidney cancer. CDR3 region: CASSFRGSETQYF. The CDR3 nucleotides read TGTGCCAGCAGTTTTAGAGGGTCGGAGACCCAGTACTTC. Full variable domain (remainder filled in from reference TRBV28 and TRBJ2-5): DVKVTQSSRYLVKRTGEKVFLECVQDMDHENMFWYRQDPGLGLRLIYFSYDVKMKEKGDIPEGYSVSREKKERFSLILESASTNQTSMYLCASSFRGSETQYFGPGTRLLVL.